A single sample is the source of the 5 T cell receptor beta chains below, sequenced in a study of neurological immune-mediated disorders. TCRdb used MiXCR to reprocess the 5' RACE reads, holding one entry per CDR3 protein. The repertoire includes 20,000 to 25,000 distinct CDR3 sequences, approximately 6.6% of them detected once, and around 41% sits in the top ten. Sample: CD8+ T cells from blood. The source of these receptors is a man aged 18 to 35 in good health.

This clonotype has at least ten counts. The chain couples TRBV11-1 to TRBJ2-7; tentative D call: TRBD2 (5 bases). The CDR3 totals 15 residues. Germline-derived CDR1 and CDR2 are SGHAT and FQDESV (reference sequence). Trimming cost V 2 bases and J 3 bases, with 14 bases left between them. CDR3 protein: CASSLSGTAFYEQYF. Here the CDR3 DNA reads TGTGCCAGCAGCTTATCGGGAACAGCCTTCTACGAGCAGTACTTC.

This clonotype was observed many times. The chain joins TRBV20-1 to TRBJ1-1; the D is unclear. CDR3 length equals 12 residues. V lost 6 bases to trimming and J lost 3 bases, with 11 bases between them. Germline V gene lookup returns CDR1 DFQATT and CDR2 SNEGSKA (reference sequence). CDR3 nucleotide sequence: TGCAGTGCAGGTAGTTACTACACTGAAGCTTTCTTT. Its translation is CSAGSYYTEAFF.

The table lists this clonotype with many counts. The rearrangement uses TRBV7-9 and TRBJ2-5, with 11 bases identical to TRBD2. Germline CDR1 SEHNR, CDR2 FQNEAQ (reference sequence). V shed 1 base and J 3 bases; nucleotides not matched to a gene: 13. This CDR3 has 19 residues. In nucleotides, the CDR3 is TGTGCCAGCAGCTTAGACCCTTTAATTTCGACTAGCGGGAAAGAGACCCAGTACTTC. It translates to CASSLDPLISTSGKETQYF.

This clonotype was observed many times. The chain has TRBV7-9 and TRBJ1-2; D gene ambiguous. In germline, CDR1 is SEHNR, CDR2 FQNEAQ (reference sequence). V lost 3 bases and J lost 6, with 2 bases in between. This CDR3 comprises 10 residues. The CDR3: CASSFHGYTF. In DNA, the CDR3 is TGTGCCAGCAGCTTCCATGGCTACACCTTC.

This clonotype was detected ten times or more. This sequence joins TRBV4-2 and TRBJ2-3; maybe TRBD1 (6 bases). Between the trimmed V and J ends, which lost 0 bases and 2 bases, there was a span of 12 bases. Per germline, CDR1 LGHNA and CDR2 YNFKEQ. This CDR3 is built from 16 residues. The CDR3 protein is CASSQDRTAFTDTQYF. The CDR3 DNA follows: TGTGCCAGCAGCCAAGACCGGACAGCCTTCACAGATACGCAGTATTTT.